This T cell receptor beta chain was recovered during a study of beta chain features in type 1 diabetes (dated by TCRdb to the late 2010s). Background on the whole study: Mean age, gender distribution, total cell number and subset yield were not different between patients and healthy donors. In the study, recently diagnosed type 1 diabetes patients and matched healthy donors were compared on the TCRB repertoires of their sorted circulating CD4+ T cell subsets. Regulatory and stem cell-like memory subsets were obtained from only 8 patients and roughly 8 healthy donors, while naive and central memory subsets were obtained from all 30 or so donors. A total of about 110 million sorted cells were examined across all samples, and the number of cells per subset was strongly correlated with RNA yield.

CDR1 and CDR2 (MDHEN, SYDVKM) derive from the germline V gene. From the cysteine through the phenylalanine, the CDR3 covers 15 amino acids. Only the CDR3 part of the read is kept: 45 bases, read in frame from the first base. With regard to this clone: This receptor's antigen is unknown. Base-call qualities are not available, and no considerably larger clone is one nucleotide away.

From each donor, a single peripheral blood sample of 95 to 150 mL on average was drawn into heparinised tubes. Using a panel that included CD45RO, CCR7, CD25, CD127, CD95 and CD27, naive, central memory, regulatory and stem cell-like memory CD4+ T cells were sorted on a BD FACSAria II. A purity above 95% was achieved for all sorted populations. Right away, PBMCs were isolated by Lymphoprep density gradient centrifugation and were stained directly, with no culture step. Samples were stained and sorted in pairs, with one healthy donor and one patient per experiment, so that batch effects were minimized. Study-wide findings and limitations: At VDJ recombination sites, patients with type 1 diabetes made fewer insertions and deleted more nucleotides, a pattern implying thymic rearrangement abnormalities. Type 1 diabetes patients showed a moderate but significant shortening of TCRB CDR3 length in all four CD4+ subsets. Sequencing cDNA rather than genomic DNA could over-represent highly expressing activated cells, although activation and CD3 levels did not differ between groups. Because small numbers of individuals were included in the HLA sub-analyses, any influence of HLA type on TCRB rearrangement was left unresolved. The naive, central memory and regulatory TCRB repertoires appeared to resemble one another more closely among patients than among healthy donors. Shorter templates might have been favored by PCR, but patient and control samples were amplified and corrected together, so both groups would have been affected equally by any skew.

The entire amount of isolated RNA was reverse transcribed using the High Capacity cDNA Reverse Transcription Kit, so the sequenced TCRB transcripts were expressed ones. Deep immunoSEQ sequencing was performed on naive, central memory and regulatory T cell samples, with an average of around 3.4 million total reads per sample. Sorted cells were lysed in RLT buffer, and RNA was extracted using DNase-treated RNeasy Micro or Mini kits according to cell number. Each cell subset was processed on its own to prevent cross-contamination, while patient and healthy donor samples were processed together. TCRB sequences were amplified from cDNA with the immunoSEQ multiplex PCR, producing 87-bp fragments spanning the CDR3 region. Sequencing of the amplicons was done on the Illumina HiSeq platform. Regarding the original processing steps: PCR bias was corrected computationally using synthetic template baselines, and reads within Hamming distance 2 were collapsed, with unmergeable singletons discarded. Reads were aligned to IMGT to assign V, D and J genes, CDR3 length, and insertions or deletions at six rearrangement sites. Clonotype counts were normalized to sorted cell number within each subset before computing true diversity and Gini coefficients with the tcR R package. Repertoire sharing was quantified using the overlap coefficient calculated on TCRB nucleotide sequences. As a proxy for the pre-selection repertoire, out-of-frame TCRB sequences from naive cells were analyzed. In TCRdb, the immuneACCESS table is reduced to in-frame sequences with V and J assigned. These tables do not hold every clone; where another copy was compared, an unresolved V gene accounts for under half, and the others remain unexplained. That table supplies the V and J calls and clone size; D and trimming were determined from the DNA. The sample has roughly 230,000 clones on record, around 9.6% of them singletons. The ten top clones hold about 0.037% of the sample.

Sequencing was carried out using naive CD4+ T cells from blood. This specimen's cell subset or site label, interpreted: true naive CD4+ T cells. The sequence derives from a woman between 18 and 29 years old in good health. The sequence links TRBV28 to TRBJ2-5; the D region possibly corresponds to TRBD1 (7 bases align). TRBJ2-7 explains the end of the DNA better; the J call may be wrong. The sequenced DNA is TGTGCCAGCAGTCCGCGGGAAGGGGGCATCGACGAGCAGTACTTC. It encodes CASSPREGGIDEQYF.